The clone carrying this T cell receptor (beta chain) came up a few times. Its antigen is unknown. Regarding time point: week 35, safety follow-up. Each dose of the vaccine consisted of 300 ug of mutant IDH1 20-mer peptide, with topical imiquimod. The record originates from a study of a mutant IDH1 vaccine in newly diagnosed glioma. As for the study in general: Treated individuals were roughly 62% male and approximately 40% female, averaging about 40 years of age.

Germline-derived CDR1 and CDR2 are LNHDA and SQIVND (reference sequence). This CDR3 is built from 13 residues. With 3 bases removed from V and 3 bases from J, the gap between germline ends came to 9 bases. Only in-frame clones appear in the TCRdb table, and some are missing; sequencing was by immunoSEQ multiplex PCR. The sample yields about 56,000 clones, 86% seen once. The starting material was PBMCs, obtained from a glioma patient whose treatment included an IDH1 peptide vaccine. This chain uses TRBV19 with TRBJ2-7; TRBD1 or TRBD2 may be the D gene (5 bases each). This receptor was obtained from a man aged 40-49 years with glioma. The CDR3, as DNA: TGTGCCAGTAGTATGGGGGTGGACTACGAGCAGTACTTC. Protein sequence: CASSMGVDYEQYF.